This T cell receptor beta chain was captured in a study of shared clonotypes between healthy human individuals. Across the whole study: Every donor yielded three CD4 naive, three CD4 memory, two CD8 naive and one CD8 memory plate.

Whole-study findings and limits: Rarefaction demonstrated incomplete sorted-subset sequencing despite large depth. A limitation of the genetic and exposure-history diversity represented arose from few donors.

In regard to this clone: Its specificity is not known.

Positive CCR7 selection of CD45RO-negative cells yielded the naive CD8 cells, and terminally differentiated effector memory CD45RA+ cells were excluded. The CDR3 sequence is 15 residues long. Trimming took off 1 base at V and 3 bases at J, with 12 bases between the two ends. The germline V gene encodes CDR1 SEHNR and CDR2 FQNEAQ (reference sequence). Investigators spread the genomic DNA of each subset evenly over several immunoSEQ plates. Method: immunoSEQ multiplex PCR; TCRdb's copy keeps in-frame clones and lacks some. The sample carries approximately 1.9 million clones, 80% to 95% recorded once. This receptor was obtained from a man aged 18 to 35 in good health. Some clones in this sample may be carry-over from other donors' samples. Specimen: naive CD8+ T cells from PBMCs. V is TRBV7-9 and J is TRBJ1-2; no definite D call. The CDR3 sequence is CASSLDSEEDYGYTF. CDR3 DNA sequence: TGTGCCAGCAGCTTAGATTCGGAGGAGGACTATGGCTACACCTTC.